This TCR beta chain was sequenced in a study of blood T cell repertoires in COVID-19. The wider study: Collection of acute and convalescent COVID-19 samples took place in the United States, Italy and Spain. T cells, B-cell-depleted T cells, or PBMCs supplied cDNA or gDNA.

Clones were read by immunoSEQ multiplex PCR, and TCRdb kept only the in-frame ones, dropping some. The sample yields more than 250,000 clones, 84% seen once. This CDR3 region has 15 residues. The germline CDR1 and CDR2 sequences are MNHEY and SVGAGI. The V and J ends lost 6 bases and 1 base respectively, with 13 bases between them. This clone was detected a few times. The receptor was isolated from a human donor in a cohort sampled during active COVID-19. Sequencing used peripheral blood. The chain uses TRBV6-5 and TRBJ1-3; D is possibly TRBD1 (6 bases). This CDR3 reads CASRKQGLSGNTIYF. As DNA, the CDR3 is TGTGCCAGCAGGAAACAGGGTTTATCTGGAAACACCATATATTTT.